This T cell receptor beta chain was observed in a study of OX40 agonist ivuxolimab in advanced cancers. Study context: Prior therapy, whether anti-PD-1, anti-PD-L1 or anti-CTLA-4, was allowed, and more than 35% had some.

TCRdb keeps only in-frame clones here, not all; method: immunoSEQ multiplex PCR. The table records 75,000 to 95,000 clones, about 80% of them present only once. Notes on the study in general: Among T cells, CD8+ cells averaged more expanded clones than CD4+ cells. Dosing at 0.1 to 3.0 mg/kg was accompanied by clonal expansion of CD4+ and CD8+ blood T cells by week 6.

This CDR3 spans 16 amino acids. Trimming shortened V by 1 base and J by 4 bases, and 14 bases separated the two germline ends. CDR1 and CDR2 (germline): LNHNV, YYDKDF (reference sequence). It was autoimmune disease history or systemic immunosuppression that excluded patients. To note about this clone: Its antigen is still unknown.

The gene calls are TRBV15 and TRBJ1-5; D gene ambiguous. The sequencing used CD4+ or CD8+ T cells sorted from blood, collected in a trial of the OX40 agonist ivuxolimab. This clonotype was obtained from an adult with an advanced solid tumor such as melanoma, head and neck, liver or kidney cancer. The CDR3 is CATSRVHTQGNQPQHF. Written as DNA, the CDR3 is TGTGCCACCAGCAGAGTACACACTCAAGGGAATCAGCCCCAGCATTTT.